Below are 5 T cell receptor beta chains sequenced from a single sample in a study of radiotherapy plus CTLA-4 blockade in lung cancer. The assay was immunoSEQ multiplex PCR, and TCRdb's table has in-frame clones only and misses some. In the table there are over 80,000 clones, less than 90% of which are singletons. Sample: peripheral blood, taken from a patient treated with radiotherapy plus ipilimumab. These receptor sequences come from a human donor with non-small cell lung cancer who had stable disease on radiotherapy plus ipilimumab.

The chain employs TRBV6-5 and TRBJ2-5; D gene ambiguous. This CDR3 region has 14 residues. Germline V gene lookup returns CDR1 MNHEY and CDR2 SVGAGI. V was pared by 0 bases and J by 5 bases, with 10 bases between. Here the CDR3 reads CASSYSNLVETQYF. The CDR3 DNA reads as TGTGCCAGCAGTTACTCGAATCTAGTCGAGACCCAGTACTTC.

The chain recombines TRBV4-1 with TRBJ2-3; the match to TRBD2 covers 9 bases. CDR1 and CDR2 from the germline V gene are MGHRA and YSYEKL. The CDR3 runs 17 residues. The V segment lost 0 bases and the J segment 5 bases; nucleotides outside the gene matches: 9. CDR3 amino acids: CASSQDWISSGVDTQYF. The CDR3 region has the DNA TGCGCCAGCAGCCAAGACTGGATATCTAGCGGGGTAGATACGCAGTATTTT.

The rearrangement links TRBV5-1 to TRBJ2-3, with D possibly called TRBD1 or TRBD2 (7 bases each). The CDR3 has 13 amino acids. Trimming removed 5 bases from V and 5 bases from J, with 12 bases in between. Per germline, CDR1 SGHRS and CDR2 YFSETQ. The CDR3 nucleotides are TGCGCCAGCAGGGGAGGGGGCGGAGATACGCAGTATTTT. Its protein is CASRGGGGDTQYF. The variable domain in full, with the rest retrieved from reference TRBV5-1 and TRBJ2-3, is KAGVTQTPRYLIKTRGQQVTLSCSPISGHRSVSWYQQTPGQGLQFLFEYFSETQRNKGNFPGRFSGRQFSNSRSEMNVSTLELGDSALYLCASRGGGGDTQYFGPGTRLTVL.

The chain links TRBV6-6 to TRBJ1-1; D is unclear. The germline V gene encodes CDR1 MNHNY and CDR2 SVGAGI (reference sequence). The CDR3 is 13 amino acids. The germline V and J ends were trimmed by 4 bases and 1 base, with 7 bases remaining between them. CDR3 loop: CASSSLGNTEAFF. The DNA for the CDR3 is TGTGCCAGCAGTTCCCTAGGGAACACTGAAGCTTTCTTT.

V and J are TRBV13 and TRBJ2-7, with D maybe TRBD2 (5 bases). V lost 5 bases and J lost 4, with 12 bases in between. Germline V gene lookup returns CDR1 PRHDT and CDR2 FYEKMQ (reference sequence). The CDR3 spans 13 residues. This CDR3 is CASSHNRGYEQYF. The CDR3 coding sequence is TGTGCCAGCAGCCATAACCGCGGGTACGAGCAGTACTTC.